This T cell receptor beta chain was captured in a study of post-analysis software for immune sequencing data (dated by TCRdb to between 2015 and 2017). Regarding the complete study: The recorded disease courses included relapsing-remitting, secondary progressive and progressive-relapsing multiple sclerosis, and some patients had no subtype annotation. Patient repertoires were compared against about twelve previously published healthy control repertoires from donors aged about 6 to 25 years. A subset of samples was prepared in parallel using single-end sample barcoding, then pooled and co-amplified after Illumina adapter ligation.

Here is what the overall study found, with its caveats: Direct clustering with F measure revealed strong co-clustering of samples prepared in the same batch, which led to a batch-effect correction. The control group was slightly older than the multiple sclerosis patient group. Multiple sclerosis patients had significantly lower normalized Chao1 diversity than controls, a result that suggests substantial peripheral T-cell clonal expansion.

Receptors were amplified or captured by PCR. Sequencing was performed on an Illumina HiSeq 2500. Unique molecular identifiers were incorporated into TCR beta cDNA libraries to reduce PCR and sequencing biases. Per 1 to 10 million input T cells, approximately 500,000 cDNA molecules were obtained, such that each molecule approximated one T cell. The patient libraries were prepared and sequenced with the same protocol used for the earlier healthy control dataset. Samples belonging to the same batch were prepared together, multiplexed and sequenced on a shared HiSeq lane. The paper's processing steps were these. Raw barcoded reads were processed with MIGEC, discarding single-read molecular identifier groups before consensus assembly and CDR3 extraction. VDJtools was used for post-analysis of the clonotype tables, with diversity normalized by down-sampling every dataset to the smallest sample size. Repertoire overlap clustering matched CDR3 amino acid but not nucleotide sequences to correct batch-related cross-sample contamination. TCRdb handled the public reads itself, with Q25 trimming in fastp and clone calling in MiXCR, and kept productive beta chains. Every CDR3 protein is listed once, alongside the most common genes and DNA of its rows. The V and J calls shown here were made by TCRdb, not taken from the authors' results. For this sample the table gives fewer than 850,000 distinct CDR3 sequences, of which roughly 27% were detected only once. The biggest ten clones account for roughly 0.57% of the sample.

The table lists this clonotype with a few counts. Its antigen is not yet known. Per-nucleotide qualities are absent, and no much larger clonotype sits a single base away. To demonstrate the VDJtools post-analysis software, TCR beta repertoires were profiled from the peripheral blood of 13 young patients with multiple sclerosis. Multiple sclerosis patients were children and adolescents aged roughly 6 to 17 years. The sequenced material came from blood. This receptor was taken from a girl aged 5-17 years with multiple sclerosis.

The CDR3 corresponds to CASSQGLAGRGEQYF. DNA sequence: TGCGCCAGCAGCCAAGGTCTAGCGGGAAGGGGGGAGCAGTACTTC. This chain joins TRBV4-3 to TRBJ2-7, with 9 junctional bases fitting TRBD2. In the germline V gene, CDR1 corresponds to LGHNA and CDR2 to YSLEER. Trimming removed 1 base from V and 7 bases from J; the gene matches leave 8 bases unexplained. The CDR3 measures 15 amino acids from cysteine to phenylalanine. The read is trimmed to its CDR3 DNA, 45 bases read in frame from base 1.